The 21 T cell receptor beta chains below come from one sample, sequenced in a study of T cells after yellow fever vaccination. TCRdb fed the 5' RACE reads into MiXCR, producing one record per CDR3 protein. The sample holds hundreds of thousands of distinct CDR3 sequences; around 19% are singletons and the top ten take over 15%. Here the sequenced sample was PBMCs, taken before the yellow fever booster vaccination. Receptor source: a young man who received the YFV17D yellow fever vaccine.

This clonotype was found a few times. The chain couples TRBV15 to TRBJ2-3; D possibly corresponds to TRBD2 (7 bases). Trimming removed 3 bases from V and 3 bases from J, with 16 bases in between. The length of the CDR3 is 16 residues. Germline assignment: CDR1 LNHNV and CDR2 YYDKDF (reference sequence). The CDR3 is CATSRALRGLTDTQYF. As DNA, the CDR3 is TGTGCCACCAGCAGGGCCCTGCGGGGGCTGACAGATACGCAGTATTTT. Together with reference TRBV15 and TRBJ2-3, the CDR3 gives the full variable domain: DAMVIQNPRYQVTQFGKPVTLSCSQTLNHNVMYWYQQKSSQAPKLLFHYYDKDFNNEADTPDNFQSRRPNTSFCFLDIRSPGLGDTAMYLCATSRALRGLTDTQYFGPGTRLTVL.

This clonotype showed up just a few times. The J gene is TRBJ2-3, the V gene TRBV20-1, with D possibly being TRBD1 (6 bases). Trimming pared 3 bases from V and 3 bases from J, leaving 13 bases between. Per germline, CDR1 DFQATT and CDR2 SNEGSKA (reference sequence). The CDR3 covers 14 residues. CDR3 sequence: CSARDSLSTDTQYF. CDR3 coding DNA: TGCAGTGCTAGGGACAGCCTCTCAACAGATACGCAGTATTTT.

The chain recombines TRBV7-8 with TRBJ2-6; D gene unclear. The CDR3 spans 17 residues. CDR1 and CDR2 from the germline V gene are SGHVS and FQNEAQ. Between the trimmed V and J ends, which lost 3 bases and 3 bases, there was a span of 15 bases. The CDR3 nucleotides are TGTGCCAGCAGCTTCCAAGGACCGTTCGTTGGGGCCAACGTCCTGACTTTC. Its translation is CASSFQGPFVGANVLTF. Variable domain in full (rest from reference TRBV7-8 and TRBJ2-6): GAGVSQSPRYKVAKRGQDVALRCDPISGHVSLFWYQQALGQGPEFLTYFQNEAQLDKSGLPSDRFFAERPEGSVSTLKIQRTQQEDSAVYLCASSFQGPFVGANVLTFGAGSRLTVL.

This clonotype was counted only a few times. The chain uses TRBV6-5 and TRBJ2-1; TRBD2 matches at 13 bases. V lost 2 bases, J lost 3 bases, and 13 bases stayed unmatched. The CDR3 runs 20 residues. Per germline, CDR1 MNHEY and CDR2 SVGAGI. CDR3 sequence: CASSYPRTSGGASFYNEQFF. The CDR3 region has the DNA TGTGCCAGCAGTTACCCTAGGACTAGCGGGGGAGCGAGCTTCTACAATGAGCAGTTCTTC.

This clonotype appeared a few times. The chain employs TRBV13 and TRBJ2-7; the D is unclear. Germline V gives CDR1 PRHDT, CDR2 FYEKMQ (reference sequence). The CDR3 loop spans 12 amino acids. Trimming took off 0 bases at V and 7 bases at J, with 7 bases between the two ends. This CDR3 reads CASSLGPREQYV. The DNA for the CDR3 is TGTGCCAGCAGCTTAGGCCCACGGGAGCAGTACGTC.

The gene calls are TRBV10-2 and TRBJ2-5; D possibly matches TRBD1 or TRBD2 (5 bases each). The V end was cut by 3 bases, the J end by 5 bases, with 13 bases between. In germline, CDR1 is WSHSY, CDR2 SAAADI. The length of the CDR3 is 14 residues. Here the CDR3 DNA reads TGCGCCAGCAGTGACCCGGGGCTACGGGAGACCCAGTACTTC. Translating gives CASSDPGLRETQYF.

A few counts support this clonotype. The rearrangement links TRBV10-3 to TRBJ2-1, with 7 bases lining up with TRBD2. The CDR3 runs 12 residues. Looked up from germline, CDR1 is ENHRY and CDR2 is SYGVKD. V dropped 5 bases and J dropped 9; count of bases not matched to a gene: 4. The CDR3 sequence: CAISRGGGEQFF. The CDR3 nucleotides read TGTGCCATCAGTAGAGGCGGGGGTGAGCAGTTCTTC.

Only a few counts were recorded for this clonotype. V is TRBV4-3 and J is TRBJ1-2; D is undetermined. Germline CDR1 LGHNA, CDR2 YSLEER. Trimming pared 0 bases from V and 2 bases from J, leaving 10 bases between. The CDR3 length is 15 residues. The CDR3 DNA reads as TGCGCCAGCAGCCAAGATTTATGGCAGAACTATGGCTACACCTTC. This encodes CASSQDLWQNYGYTF.

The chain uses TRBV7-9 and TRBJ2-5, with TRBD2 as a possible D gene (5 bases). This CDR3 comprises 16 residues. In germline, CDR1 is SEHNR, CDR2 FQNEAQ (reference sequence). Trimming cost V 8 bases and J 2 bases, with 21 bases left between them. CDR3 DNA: TGTGCCAGCGCCGAGGGAGAGGGTGAACATCAAGAGACCCAGTACTTC. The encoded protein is CASAEGEGEHQETQYF.

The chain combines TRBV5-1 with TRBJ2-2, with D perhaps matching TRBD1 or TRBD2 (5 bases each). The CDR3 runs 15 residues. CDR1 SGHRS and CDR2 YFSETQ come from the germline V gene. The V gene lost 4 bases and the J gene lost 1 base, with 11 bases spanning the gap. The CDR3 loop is CASSRGDLNTGELFF. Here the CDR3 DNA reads TGCGCCAGCAGCCGAGGGGACCTGAACACCGGGGAGCTGTTTTTT.

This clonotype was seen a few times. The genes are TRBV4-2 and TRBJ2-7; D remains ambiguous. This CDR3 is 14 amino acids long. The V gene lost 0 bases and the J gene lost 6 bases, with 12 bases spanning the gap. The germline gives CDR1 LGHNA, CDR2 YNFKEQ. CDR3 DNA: TGTGCCAGCAGCCAAGATATGGACGGGCGCGAGCAGTACTTC. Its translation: CASSQDMDGREQYF.

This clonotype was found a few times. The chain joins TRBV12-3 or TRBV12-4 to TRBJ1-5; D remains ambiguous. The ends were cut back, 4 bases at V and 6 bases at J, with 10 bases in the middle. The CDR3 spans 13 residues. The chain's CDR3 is CASSYGEGQPQHF. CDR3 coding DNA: TGTGCCAGCAGTTACGGGGAGGGTCAGCCCCAGCATTTT.

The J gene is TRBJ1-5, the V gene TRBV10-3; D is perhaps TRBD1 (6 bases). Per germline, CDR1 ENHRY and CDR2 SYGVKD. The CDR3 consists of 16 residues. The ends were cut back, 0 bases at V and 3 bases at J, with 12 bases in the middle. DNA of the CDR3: TGTGCCATCAGTGAGTCTGCGGGGGCCGCCAATCAGCCCCAGCATTTT. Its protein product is CAISESAGAANQPQHF.

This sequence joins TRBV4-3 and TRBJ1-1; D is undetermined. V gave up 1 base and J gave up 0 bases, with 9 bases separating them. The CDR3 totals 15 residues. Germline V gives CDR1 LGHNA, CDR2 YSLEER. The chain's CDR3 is CASSQGASMNTEAFF. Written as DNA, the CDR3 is TGCGCCAGCAGCCAAGGAGCCAGCATGAACACTGAAGCTTTCTTT.

The CDR3 DNA follows: TGTGCCAGCAACCCCAGGAACGAGCAGTACTTC. Amino acids: CASNPRNEQYF. The rearrangement links TRBV2 to TRBJ2-7; D is unclear. The CDR3 spans 11 residues. With 7 bases removed from V and 5 bases from J, the gap between germline ends came to 9 bases. Germline CDR1 reads SNHLY; CDR2 reads FYNNEI.

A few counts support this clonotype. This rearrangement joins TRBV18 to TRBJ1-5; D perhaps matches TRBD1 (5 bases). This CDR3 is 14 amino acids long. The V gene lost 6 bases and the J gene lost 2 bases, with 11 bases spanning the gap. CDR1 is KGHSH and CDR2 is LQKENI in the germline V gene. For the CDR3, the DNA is TGTGCCAGCTCGCAGGGCATGGGCAATCAGCCCCAGCATTTT. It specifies CASSQGMGNQPQHF.

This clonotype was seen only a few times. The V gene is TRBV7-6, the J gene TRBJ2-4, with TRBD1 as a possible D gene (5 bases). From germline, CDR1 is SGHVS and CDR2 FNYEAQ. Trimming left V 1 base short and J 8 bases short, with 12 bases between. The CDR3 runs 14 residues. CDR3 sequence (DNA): TGTGCCAGCAGCTTAGTGGCAGGGATGGACATTCAGTACTTC. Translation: CASSLVAGMDIQYF.

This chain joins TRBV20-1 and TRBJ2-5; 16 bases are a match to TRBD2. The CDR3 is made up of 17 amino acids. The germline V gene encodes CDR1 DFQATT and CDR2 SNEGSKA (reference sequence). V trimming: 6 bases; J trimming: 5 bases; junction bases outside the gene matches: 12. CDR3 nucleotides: TGCAGTGCCCCACCCGGGACTAGCGGGGGGGCCGGGGAGACCCAGTACTTC. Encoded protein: CSAPPGTSGGAGETQYF.

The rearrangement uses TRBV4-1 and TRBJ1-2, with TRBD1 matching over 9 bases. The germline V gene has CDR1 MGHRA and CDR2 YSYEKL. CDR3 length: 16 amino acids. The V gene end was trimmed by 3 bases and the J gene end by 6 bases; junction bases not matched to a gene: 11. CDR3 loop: CASSQVFTGGADGYTF. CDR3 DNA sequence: TGCGCCAGCAGCCAGGTCTTCACAGGGGGCGCGGATGGCTACACCTTC.

The CDR3: CASSQDGGYGYTF. CDR3 DNA sequence: TGCGCCAGCAGCCAAGATGGCGGCTATGGCTACACCTTC. The J gene is TRBJ1-2, the V gene TRBV4-1, with unresolved D. Germline lookup yields CDR1 MGHRA and CDR2 YSYEKL. The CDR3 covers 13 residues. V lost 0 bases and J 4 bases, leaving 6 bases between the germline ends.

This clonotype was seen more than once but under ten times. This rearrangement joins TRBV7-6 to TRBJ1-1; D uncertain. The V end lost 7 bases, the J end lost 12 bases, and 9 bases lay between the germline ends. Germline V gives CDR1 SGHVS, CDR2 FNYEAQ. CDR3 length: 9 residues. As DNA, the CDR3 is TGTGCCAGCACCCCGGGAACTTTCTTT. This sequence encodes CASTPGTFF.